A single sample gave rise to the 24 T cell receptor beta chains below, sequenced in a study of human T cells and chemical hapten exposure (dated by TCRdb to the early 2020s). The sample's time point label, in plain terms: patch test 1, 2 weeks after DPC sensitization. This sample's treatment or condition label indicates: therapeutic diphenylcyclopropenone sensitization with weekly scalp DPC. Library construction relied on RACE. Instrument on record: NextSeq 500. TCRdb redid the processing of the public reads, applying fastp at Q25 and MiXCR, and retained in-frame beta chains. Each entry merges the rows of one CDR3 protein and shows their most common DNA and genes. The sample has roughly 380,000 distinct CDR3 sequences on record, 4.8% of them singletons. The top ten hold roughly 2.4% of the sample. The sample here was whole blood, taken in connection with sensitization to the hapten diphenylcyclopropenone (DPC). Receptor source: a woman aged 45 to 65 with alopecia areata. Some clones in this sample may be carry-over from other donors' samples.

This chain uses TRBV20-1 with TRBJ2-7; D possibly corresponds to TRBD2 (5 bases). The CDR3 is 15 residues long. Looked up from germline, CDR1 is DFQATT and CDR2 is SNEGSKA (reference sequence). Trimming pared 0 bases from V and 6 bases from J, leaving 18 bases between. CDR3 in amino acids: CSARERSSDSGEQYF. The DNA of the CDR3 is TGCAGTGCTAGAGAGCGGTCGTCGGACTCGGGCGAGCAGTACTTC.

The V call is TRBV20-1, the J call TRBJ2-2; D is possibly TRBD1 or TRBD2 (5 bases each). The CDR3 covers 15 residues. The ends were cut back, 2 bases at V and 3 bases at J, with 13 bases in the middle. From germline, CDR1 is DFQATT and CDR2 SNEGSKA (reference sequence). CDR3 nucleotide sequence: TGCAGTGCTAGACCAGGGTTGGGGGACACCGGGGAGCTGTTTTTT. Its translation: CSARPGLGDTGELFF.

The chain uses TRBV6-2 or TRBV6-3 and TRBJ2-1; D gene ambiguous. Germline V gene data show CDR1 as MNHEY and CDR2 as SVGEGT. Trimming shortened V by 5 bases and J by 8 bases, and 7 bases separated the two germline ends. The CDR3 extends over 11 amino acids. This CDR3 reads CASSQVHEQFF. For the CDR3, the DNA is TGTGCCAGCAGTCAGGTCCATGAGCAGTTCTTC.

There are many counts of this clonotype. The rearrangement uses TRBV4-1 and TRBJ2-3; TRBD1 is a possible D gene (7 bases). Germline V gives CDR1 MGHRA, CDR2 YSYEKL. The length of the CDR3 is 14 residues. Trimming took off 3 bases at V and 5 bases at J, with 12 bases between the two ends. The CDR3 nucleotides read TGCGCCAGCAGCCAGGAGGGGGCCGAAGATACGCAGTATTTT. Amino acids: CASSQEGAEDTQYF.

This clonotype was seen only a few times. The rearrangement joins TRBV25-1 to TRBJ2-3; 8 nucleotides match TRBD1. The CDR3 extends over 16 amino acids. The V gene end was trimmed by 10 bases and the J gene end by 1 base; junction bases not matched to a gene: 13. CDR1 MGHDK and CDR2 SYGVNS come from the germline V gene. Written as DNA, the CDR3 is TGTGCCACCCTGGCGTCTCCGGGACAGGGCACAGATACGCAGTATTTT. This encodes CATLASPGQGTDTQYF.

This clonotype was seen ten or more times. This chain connects TRBV20-1 to TRBJ2-4; possibly TRBD2 for D (5 bases). Germline V gene lookup returns CDR1 DFQATT and CDR2 SNEGSKA (reference sequence). This CDR3 spans 18 amino acids. Trimming removed 0 bases from V and 0 bases from J, with 18 bases in between. The CDR3 spells CSARDINPVGLAKNIQYF. The CDR3 nucleotides are TGCAGTGCTAGAGATATAAACCCCGTAGGACTAGCCAAAAACATTCAGTACTTC.

The genes are TRBV28 and TRBJ1-5; D ambiguous. The CDR3 consists of 14 residues. CDR1 and CDR2 from the germline V gene are MDHEN and SYDVKM. V was shortened by 7 bases and J by 2 bases, with 12 bases between the two germline ends. The CDR3 region has the DNA TGTGCCAGCAACCTGCCCCAGGGCAATCAGCCCCAGCATTTT. Amino acid sequence: CASNLPQGNQPQHF.

This clonotype was recorded many times. A read error may account for a junction end that differs from germline. The rearrangement uses TRBV7-2 and TRBJ1-4; D not resolved. Germline CDR1 SGHTA, CDR2 FQGNSA. The CDR3 sequence is 13 residues long. This chain's CDR3 is CASSLGGSEKLFF. CDR3 coding DNA: TGTGCCAGCAGTTTAGGTGGAAGTGAAAAACTGTTTTTT.

This clonotype was detected ten times or more. The CDR3 region is CSTDNTEAFF. The CDR3 DNA is TGCAGTACTGATAACACTGAAGCTTTCTTT. The V and J genes are TRBV20-1 and TRBJ1-1, with unresolved D. The V gene lost 8 bases and the J gene lost 2 bases, with 6 bases spanning the gap. This CDR3 spans 10 amino acids. Germline CDR1 reads DFQATT; CDR2 reads SNEGSKA (reference sequence).

This clonotype was seen many times. This chain connects TRBV2 to TRBJ2-3; tentatively, D is TRBD1 (5 bases). V was pared by 1 base and J by 3 bases, with 8 bases between. Per germline, CDR1 SNHLY and CDR2 FYNNEI. The CDR3 length is 14 residues. The CDR3 DNA follows: TGTGCCAGCAGTGAAGGACAGTATACAGATACGCAGTATTTT. This gives the protein CASSEGQYTDTQYF. Together with reference TRBV2 and TRBJ2-3, the CDR3 gives the full variable domain: EPEVTQTPSHQVTQMGQEVILRCVPISNHLYFYWYRQILGQKVEFLVSFYNNEISEKSEIFDDQFSVERPDGSNFTLKIRSTKLEDSAMYFCASSEGQYTDTQYFGPGTRLTVL.

This clonotype was recorded a few times. The J gene is TRBJ2-7, the V gene TRBV20-1, with TRBD2 as a possible D gene (6 bases). The CDR3 runs 12 residues. CDR1 is DFQATT, CDR2 SNEGSKA, per germline (reference sequence). The V gene lost 0 bases and the J gene lost 6 bases, with 9 bases spanning the gap. Written as DNA, the CDR3 is TGCAGTGCTAGAGAACTAGCTCCCGAGCAGTACTTC. Translated: CSARELAPEQYF.

This clonotype was seen many times. The chain employs TRBV12-3 or TRBV12-4 and TRBJ1-3, with 7 bases fitting TRBD1. The ends lost 5 bases at V and 4 bases at J; junction bases unmatched: 8. The CDR3 consists of 15 residues. The CDR3 protein is CASSPRQGSGNTIYF. CDR3 bases: TGTGCCAGCAGTCCCCGACAGGGTTCCGGAAACACCATATATTTT.

V is TRBV3-1 and J is TRBJ1-1; 11 nucleotides agree with TRBD1. Germline loops: CDR1 LGHDT, CDR2 YNNKEL (reference sequence). This CDR3 is 16 amino acids long. V lost 4 bases and J lost 3; bases outside the gene matches: 7. The DNA for the CDR3 is TGTGCCAGCAGCCCACGGGACAGGGGGTCGGACACTGAAGCTTTCTTT. Residues: CASSPRDRGSDTEAFF.

The sample holds a few counts of this clonotype. The chain combines TRBV20-1 with TRBJ2-1; D uncertain. V was trimmed by 3 bases and J by 10 bases, leaving 10 bases between them. The CDR3 is 11 amino acids. The germline V gene has CDR1 DFQATT and CDR2 SNEGSKA (reference sequence). Here the CDR3 reads CSARHSWEQFF. As DNA, the CDR3 is TGCAGTGCTAGGCACTCGTGGGAGCAGTTCTTC.

Remarks on this clonotype: A much larger clone differs from this one at a single base, so this may be a read error. The chain couples TRBV30 to TRBJ2-3; 11 positions agree with TRBD1. Germline V gene data show CDR1 as GTSNPN and CDR2 as SVGIG (reference sequence). The CDR3 runs to 12 residues. This CDR3 reads CALDRGPDTQNF. The CDR3 DNA is TGTGCCTTGGACAGGGGGCCAGATACGCAGAATTTT.

Here the CDR3 DNA reads TGTGCCAGCAGTGATCGGGAGAGCTCCTATAATTCACCCCTCCACTTT. Encoded protein: CASSDRESSYNSPLHF. The chain is built from TRBV6-1 and TRBJ1-6, with no clear D. The germline V gene encodes CDR1 MNHNS and CDR2 SASEGT. The V end was cut by 3 bases, the J end by 0 bases, with 9 bases between. CDR3 size: 16 residues.

In its sample, this clonotype was seen many times. The chain recombines TRBV12-3 or TRBV12-4 with TRBJ2-5; 7 bases align to TRBD1. Trimming at V came to 4 bases and at J to 2 bases, leaving 7 bases not matched to a gene. The CDR3 is 15 residues long. The CDR3 here is CASSSPGQSQETQYF. CDR3 DNA: TGTGCCAGCAGTTCCCCGGGACAGAGTCAAGAGACCCAGTACTTC.

Details on this clonotype: At one end, the junction sequence differs from germline, possibly due to a read error. The chain carries TRBV6-5 and TRBJ1-1; no clear D gene. The CDR3 spans 13 residues. Germline V lookup: CDR1 MNHEY, CDR2 SVGAGI. CDR3 region: CASSTLTTGLLSF. The DNA for the CDR3 is TGTGCCAGCTCGACTCTGACGACGGGCCTTCTTAGCTTT.

The genes are TRBV5-1 and TRBJ1-2, with D possibly TRBD1 on 6 matching bases. V was shortened by 5 bases and J by 6 bases, with 8 bases between the two germline ends. Germline V gene data show CDR1 as SGHRS and CDR2 as YFSETQ. The length of the CDR3 is 11 residues. The CDR3 bases are TGCGCCAGCAGGTCAGGGGATGGCTACACCTTC. This gives the protein CASRSGDGYTF.

This clonotype occurred many times. This chain uses TRBV28 with TRBJ2-7; possible D gene TRBD2, 6 bases. This CDR3 has 12 residues. Germline-derived CDR1 and CDR2 are MDHEN and SYDVKM. V lost 5 bases to trimming and J lost 9 bases, with 14 bases between them. CDR3 coding DNA: TGTGCCAGCAGTGCGGGAAATAGGGGGCAGTACTTC. Translation gives CASSAGNRGQYF.

Many counts were recorded for this clonotype. The V and J genes are TRBV28 and TRBJ2-3; TRBD1 matches at 7 bases. CDR3 size: 17 residues. V trimming: 2 bases; J trimming: 4 bases; junction bases outside the gene matches: 12. The germline CDR1 and CDR2 sequences are MDHEN and SYDVKM. The CDR3, as DNA: TGTGCCAGCAGTTTAGCCACCGGGACAGCGGTCCCAGATACGCAGTATTTT. Translated: CASSLATGTAVPDTQYF.

There are many counts of this clonotype. The rearrangement links TRBV12-3 or TRBV12-4 to TRBJ1-1; maybe TRBD1 (5 bases). This CDR3 region has 15 residues. Trimming stripped 5 bases from V and 7 bases from J, with 20 bases between. DNA for the CDR3: TGTGCCAGCAGTCCGCCTGGGACGCGAAGAAATGAAGCTTTCTTT. Its protein is CASSPPGTRRNEAFF.

This clonotype was picked up many times. The chain couples TRBV6-4 to TRBJ2-2; 8 positions agree with TRBD2. Germline CDR1 MRHNA, CDR2 SNTAGT. The CDR3 is 15 residues long. The ends lost 3 bases at V and 2 bases at J; junction bases unmatched: 2. The CDR3 coding sequence is TGTGCCAGCAGTGAAAGCGGGGGAAACACCGGGGAGCTGTTTTTT. It codes for CASSESGGNTGELFF.

CDR3 residues: CASSPDRSSYNEQFF. The CDR3 DNA is TGTGCCAGCAGTCCGGACCGCAGCTCCTACAATGAGCAGTTCTTC. V and J are TRBV12-3 or TRBV12-4 and TRBJ2-1, with no clear D. The V end lost 5 bases, the J end lost 0 bases, and 11 bases lay between the germline ends. The CDR3 runs to 15 residues.